A single sample gave rise to the 10 T cell receptor beta chains below, sequenced in a study of T cells expressing NK-cell markers. TCRdb re-analyzed the 5' RACE reads; it lists each CDR3 protein once, without DNA. This repertoire includes some 500,000 distinct CDR3 sequences. Sequencing was carried out using blood T cells: a sorted CD56 or NKG2C T cell subset, CD4+ or CD8+ T cells, or bulk PBMC T cells (not recorded which). The receptors shown here come from a woman aged 45-60 years in good health.

J is TRBJ2-7 and V is TRBV27; TCRdb's D call of TRBD2 is untestable without DNA. The CDR3 has 14 residues. Per the germline V gene, CDR1 is MNHEY and CDR2 is SMNVEV (reference sequence). CDR3 protein: CASRTSAGAYEQYF.

The J gene is TRBJ2-3, the V gene TRBV11-2; TCRdb gives TRBD1 as the D gene, but with no DNA this cannot be confirmed. Germline values: CDR1 SGHAT, CDR2 FQNNGV. This CDR3 comprises 15 residues. The chain's CDR3 is CASSSQGPTTDTQYF.

V is TRBV21-1 and J is TRBJ2-5; with no DNA, the TCRdb D assignment of TRBD2 cannot be verified. TRBV21-1 is assigned pseudogene status. The CDR3 consists of 18 residues. CDR3 amino acids: CASSLPSGTSSGQETQYF.

This chain connects TRBV6-5 to TRBJ2-2; TCRdb calls TRBD2, which cannot be checked without DNA. CDR3 length equals 17 residues. CDR1 is MNHEY and CDR2 is SVGAGI in the germline V gene. Here the CDR3 reads CASSYSIGGARTGELFF.

The chain uses TRBV29-1 and TRBJ2-1; with no DNA, the TCRdb D assignment of TRBD1 cannot be verified. The CDR3 is made up of 11 amino acids. CDR1 SQVTM and CDR2 ANQGSEA come from the germline V gene. Here the CDR3 reads CSVGDRGFQFF.

The chain has TRBV5-1 and TRBJ2-2; the TCRdb call, TRBD1, lacks DNA for checking. This CDR3 has 15 residues. Germline V lookup: CDR1 SGHRS, CDR2 YFSETQ. The CDR3 sequence is CASSLLGQNTGELFF.

The V gene is TRBV2, the J gene TRBJ2-3; TCRdb calls TRBD2, which cannot be checked without DNA. CDR3 size: 19 residues. Germline assignment: CDR1 SNHLY and CDR2 FYNNEI. This chain's CDR3 is CASNGPAGGRRSSTDTQYF.

The rearrangement joins TRBV30 to TRBJ2-1. CDR3 size: 14 residues. Germline CDR1 is GTSNPN and CDR2 is SVGIG (reference sequence). The CDR3 sequence is CAWSAIPSYNEQFF.

This rearrangement joins TRBV27 to TRBJ2-2; TCRdb picks TRBD1, but there is no DNA to check that call. The CDR3 extends over 15 amino acids. Germline CDR1 reads MNHEY; CDR2 reads SMNVEV (reference sequence). The CDR3 region is CASRKTGVTSGELFF.

The genes are TRBV2 and TRBJ2-5; the TRBD2 assignment by TCRdb is unverifiable without DNA. CDR3 size: 15 residues. The germline gives CDR1 SNHLY, CDR2 FYNNEI. CDR3: CASSENAGGGETQYF.